Below, one T cell receptor beta chain is given with its context. Some clones are missing from TCRdb's copy, which holds only in-frame ones; the method was immunoSEQ multiplex PCR. The sample carries some 410,000 clones, 80% to 95% recorded once. These data originate in a study of control samples from healthy donors and cancer patients. The germline V gene has CDR1 KGHSH and CDR2 LQKENI. Trimming took 3 bases from V and 1 from J, leaving 13 bases between them. This CDR3 has 15 amino acids. This TCR was recovered from a man aged 35-49 years with head and neck cancer. The chain couples TRBV18 to TRBJ2-7; D possibly corresponds to TRBD2 (6 bases). The sequenced sample consisted of PBMCs. CDR3 coding DNA: TGTGCCAGCTCACCGTCCCCCGGGAGTTCCTACGAGCAGTACTTC. Its translation: CASSPSPGSSYEQYF. The entire variable domain, with the rest obtained from reference TRBV18 and TRBJ2-7, is as follows: NAGVMQNPRHLVRRRGQEARLRCSPMKGHSHVYWYRQLPEEGLKFMVYLQKENIIDESGMPKERFSAEFPKEGPSILRIQQVVRGDSAAYFCASSPSPGSSYEQYFGPGTRLTVT.